The 3 T cell receptor beta chains given below trace back to one sample, sequenced in a study of response to subunit inactivated influenza vaccine. TCRdb itself ran the RT-PCR reads through MiXCR, one entry per CDR3 protein. Of around 530,000 distinct CDR3 sequences listed, about 12% are singletons. This sample comprised PBMCs from blood, obtained on the day of vaccination. The receptors stem from a man between 45 and 60 years old who received an inactivated influenza vaccine.

V gene TRBV9 combines with J gene TRBJ2-3; possibly TRBD2 for D (7 bases). CDR3 length: 16 residues. V was shortened by 2 bases and J by 3 bases, with 16 bases between the two germline ends. In germline, CDR1 is SGDLS, CDR2 YYNGEE. The CDR3 protein is CASSVALGGLTDTQYF. The CDR3 DNA reads as TGTGCCAGCAGCGTCGCCCTGGGGGGGCTGACAGATACGCAGTATTTT.

This clonotype occurred many times. The chain uses TRBV29-1 and TRBJ1-2, with unresolved D. V was trimmed by 5 bases and J by 2 bases, leaving 15 bases between them. CDR3 size: 14 residues. Germline assignment: CDR1 SQVTM and CDR2 ANQGSEA. The CDR3 DNA reads TGCAGCGTTACCCCATTTTCCCAGAACTATGGCTACACCTTC. It translates to CSVTPFSQNYGYTF.

J is TRBJ1-1 and V is TRBV15; a weak D match, TRBD1 (6 bases). V gave up 0 bases and J gave up 5 bases, with 10 bases separating them. From germline, CDR1 is LNHNV and CDR2 YYDKDF (reference sequence). The CDR3 has 14 amino acids. The DNA of the CDR3 is TGTGCCACCAGCAGAGACAGGGGAAGGACTGAAGCTTTCTTT. This sequence encodes CATSRDRGRTEAFF.